The 17 T cell receptor beta chains in this list originate from one sample, sequenced in a study of memory CD4+ T cells and cytomegalovirus serostatus. Sequencing was performed with immunoSEQ multiplex PCR; in TCRdb, only in-frame clones are kept and a portion is missing. This table has 30,000 to 40,000 clones, approximately 78% appearing once. Single viable CD3+CD4+CD8-CD45RO+ cells were sorted as the memory CD4+ T cells. Sequencing used memory CD4+ T cells from blood. The receptors shown here come from an adult in good health and CMV-seronegative.

The J gene is TRBJ2-1, the V gene TRBV2; D gene unclear. CDR3 size: 12 residues. Germline-derived CDR1 and CDR2 are SNHLY and FYNNEI. V was clipped by 4 bases and J by 3 bases, with 4 bases between them. CDR3: CASSASYNEQFF. The CDR3 coding sequence is TGTGCCAGCAGTGCCAGCTACAATGAGCAGTTCTTC.

This rearrangement joins TRBV5-1 to TRBJ2-7; D ambiguous. With 1 base removed from V and 5 bases from J, the gap between germline ends came to 10 bases. The CDR3 is 13 amino acids. The germline V gene has CDR1 SGHRS and CDR2 YFSETQ. CDR3 DNA sequence: TGCGCCAGCAGCTTGTCCCGGGCCCACGAGCAGTACTTC. Protein: CASSLSRAHEQYF.

This chain uses TRBV11-2 with TRBJ2-7; 7 bases agree with TRBD2. Looked up from germline, CDR1 is SGHAT and CDR2 is FQNNGV. CDR3 length: 14 residues. Unmatched junction bases numbered 6, after V lost 4 bases and J lost 3 bases. The CDR3 protein is CASSSATGGYEQYF. The CDR3 DNA follows: TGTGCCAGCAGCTCCGCGACGGGGGGCTACGAGCAGTACTTC.

This chain connects TRBV30 to TRBJ1-4; a possible D gene is TRBD1 (5 bases). Germline V gene lookup returns CDR1 GTSNPN and CDR2 SVGIG (reference sequence). V was cut by 0 bases and J by 8 bases, with 13 bases left in between. The CDR3 totals 14 residues. The DNA of the CDR3 is TGTGCCTGGAGTGTCCAGGGAGGGAGCGAAAAACTGTTTTTT. It translates to CAWSVQGGSEKLFF.

The chain employs TRBV9 and TRBJ2-3; possibly TRBD1 for D (6 bases). The V and J ends lost 3 bases and 2 bases respectively, with 16 bases between them. The CDR3 spans 16 residues. CDR1 is SGDLS and CDR2 is YYNGEE in the germline V gene. The CDR3 here is CASSAYGQRLTDTQYF. CDR3 DNA: TGTGCCAGCAGCGCGTACGGACAGAGACTCACAGATACGCAGTATTTT. Based on the CDR3 plus reference TRBV9 and TRBJ2-3, the full variable domain is DSGVTQTPKHLITATGQRVTLRCSPRSGDLSVYWYQQSLDQGLQFLIQYYNGEERAKGNILERFSAQQFPDLHSELNLSSLELGDSALYFCASSAYGQRLTDTQYFGPGTRLTVL.

This rearrangement joins TRBV7-9 to TRBJ1-6; D gene ambiguous. V was shortened by 5 bases and J by 1 base, with 12 bases between the two germline ends. This CDR3 has 16 residues. Looked up from germline, CDR1 is SEHNR and CDR2 is FQNEAQ (reference sequence). The CDR3 DNA is TGTGCCAGCAGCGGTCTCGGGTTATCCTATAATTCACCCCTCCACTTT. It yields the protein CASSGLGLSYNSPLHF.

CDR3 residues: CSVEQGAPSTQYF. In nucleotides, the CDR3 is TGCAGCGTTGAACAGGGCGCTCCGTCCACCCAGTACTTC. V gene TRBV29-1 combines with J gene TRBJ2-5, with a tentative D call TRBD1 (5 bases). Looked up from germline, CDR1 is SQVTM and CDR2 is ANQGSEA. The CDR3 has 13 residues. Trimming took 2 bases from V and 8 from J, leaving 15 bases between them.

The V gene is TRBV7-3, the J gene TRBJ1-1; no clear D gene. V gave up 2 bases and J gave up 5 bases, with 9 bases separating them. Looked up from germline, CDR1 is SGHTA and CDR2 is FQGTGA. This CDR3 spans 13 amino acids. CDR3 in DNA: TGTGCCAGCAGCTTACAGGACGCAACTGAAGCTTTCTTT. Residues: CASSLQDATEAFF.

The rearrangement links TRBV30 to TRBJ2-1; 7 nucleotides match TRBD2. Germline CDR1 reads GTSNPN; CDR2 reads SVGIG (reference sequence). This CDR3 region has 14 residues. The trim removed 4 bases at V and 4 bases at J, leaving 7 bases unmatched. In DNA form, the CDR3 reads TGTGCCTGGATGTCAGCGGGGAGTTACAATGAGCAGTTCTTC. This translates into CAWMSAGSYNEQFF. Full variable domain (rest looked up from reference TRBV30 and TRBJ2-1): SQTIHQWPATLVQPVGSPLSLECTVEGTSNPNLYWYRQAAGRGLQLLFYSVGIGQISSEVPQNLSASRPQDRQFILSSKKLLLSDSGFYLCAWMSAGSYNEQFFGPGTRLTVL.

The chain recombines TRBV9 with TRBJ1-6; D gene uncertain. Germline-derived CDR1 and CDR2 are SGDLS and YYNGEE. V gave up 4 bases and J gave up 10 bases, with 18 bases separating them. This CDR3 is built from 15 residues. The CDR3 reads CASSPDISLRSPLHF. DNA for the CDR3: TGTGCCAGCAGCCCCGACATTTCCCTCAGGTCACCCCTCCACTTT.

This clone has a single count. This chain uses TRBV6-6 with TRBJ1-6; D gene uncertain. The CDR3 length is 16 residues. V lost 8 bases and J 0 bases, leaving 14 bases between the germline ends. Germline V gene lookup returns CDR1 MNHNY and CDR2 SVGAGI (reference sequence). CDR3 in amino acids: CASFPGTSSYNSPLHF. The CDR3 DNA follows: TGTGCCAGCTTCCCGGGCACAAGCTCCTATAATTCACCCCTCCACTTT.

The chain carries TRBV27 and TRBJ2-3; 7 bases map to TRBD1. The V and J ends lost 7 bases and 1 base, in that order; junction bases with no gene match: 8. CDR3 size: 15 residues. Per the germline V gene, CDR1 is MNHEY and CDR2 is SMNVEV (reference sequence). CDR3 residues: CASTPGTGGTDTQYF. For the CDR3, the DNA is TGTGCCAGCACCCCTGGTACAGGGGGCACAGATACGCAGTATTTT.

The chain has TRBV5-6 and TRBJ2-3; D remains ambiguous. Trimming stripped 2 bases from V and 3 bases from J, with 13 bases between. The CDR3 is 15 amino acids. Looked up from germline, CDR1 is SGHDT and CDR2 is YYEEEE. The CDR3 sequence is CASSFRGLGTDTQYF. The CDR3 bases are TGTGCCAGCAGCTTCCGTGGTCTGGGAACAGATACGCAGTATTTT. The full variable domain, its missing parts supplied by reference TRBV5-6 and TRBJ2-3, is DAGVTQSPTHLIKTRGQQVTLRCSPKSGHDTVSWYQQALGQGPQFIFQYYEEEERQRGNFPDRFSGHQFPNYSSELNVNALLLGDSALYLCASSFRGLGTDTQYFGPGTRLTVL.

The chain uses TRBV19 and TRBJ1-1; D gene unclear. The CDR3 has 13 residues. CDR1 is LNHDA and CDR2 is SQIVND in the germline V gene (reference sequence). The V and J ends lost 6 bases and 5 bases respectively, with 13 bases between them. As DNA, the CDR3 is TGTGCCAGTAGGGGTGGGATGGGGACTGAAGCTTTCTTT. It translates to CASRGGMGTEAFF.

The J gene is TRBJ2-1, the V gene TRBV6-6; D is undetermined. The CDR3 totals 14 residues. V lost 7 bases and J 10 bases, leaving 20 bases between the germline ends. Per germline, CDR1 MNHNY and CDR2 SVGAGI (reference sequence). CDR3 sequence: CASTPRPNLGEQFF. In nucleotides, the CDR3 is TGTGCCAGCACGCCGAGACCAAATTTAGGGGAGCAGTTCTTC.

By sample fraction, this clone is medium-sized. The genes are TRBV6-5 and TRBJ1-6, with D perhaps TRBD1 (6 bases). The germline V and J ends were trimmed by 0 bases and 7 bases, with 7 bases remaining between them. Germline lookup yields CDR1 MNHEY and CDR2 SVGAGI. The CDR3 length is 14 residues. The DNA of the CDR3 is TGTGCCAGCAGTTACTCGCAGGGGAATTCACCCCTCCACTTT. It is translated as CASSYSQGNSPLHF.

The chain recombines TRBV30 with TRBJ1-6; 8 bases align to TRBD1. The CDR3 sequence is 17 residues long. Per the germline V gene, CDR1 is GTSNPN and CDR2 is SVGIG (reference sequence). V lost 4 bases to trimming and J lost 7 bases; unmatched junction nucleotides: 15. CDR3 amino acids: CAWIGRGQGMRNSPLHF. Here the CDR3 DNA reads TGTGCCTGGATAGGTCGAGGACAGGGAATGAGGAATTCACCCCTCCACTTT.